The 32 T cell receptor beta chains presented below share a single source sample, sequenced in a study of patients and donors after allogeneic stem cell transplantation. TCRdb redid the calling of the RT-PCR reads with MiXCR, one entry per CDR3 protein. The sample has fewer than 95,000 distinct CDR3 sequences, around 5% seen once; the top ten hold 2.5% to 3%. The source material was blood, either unsorted or a sorted T cell fraction (not recorded which). The receptor set was obtained from a human donor who was either an allogeneic HSCT recipient or a stem cell or donor lymphocyte infusion donor (not recorded which). It is not recorded whose cells these are; they may come from a transplant donor.

V and J are TRBV11-2 and TRBJ2-2, with a tentative D call TRBD2 (6 bases). The V end was cut by 5 bases, the J end by 8 bases, with 12 bases between. From germline, CDR1 is SGHAT and CDR2 FQNNGV. This CDR3 region has 13 residues. In DNA, the CDR3 is TGTGCCAGCAGCCGGGACTTCAGGGGGGAGCTGTTTTTT. This translates into CASSRDFRGELFF.

This clonotype was counted at least ten times. The chain has TRBV5-1 and TRBJ2-3, with 7 bases aligning to TRBD2. V dropped 4 bases and J dropped 2; count of bases not matched to a gene: 4. The germline gives CDR1 SGHRS, CDR2 YFSETQ. CDR3 size: 14 residues. CDR3 bases: TGCGCCAGCAGCCCGGCGGGAGTCACAGATACGCAGTATTTT. Translating gives CASSPAGVTDTQYF.

This clonotype has ten or more counts. CDR3 in DNA: TGTGCCAGCAGCTCTGGAGGGACAGACCGCACCGGGGAGCTGTTTTTT. Amino acid sequence: CASSSGGTDRTGELFF. The rearrangement joins TRBV11-3 to TRBJ2-2, with D possibly TRBD1 on 7 matching bases. The CDR3 spans 16 residues. V was pared by 4 bases and J by 4 bases, with 16 bases between. Germline-derived CDR1 and CDR2 are SGHNT and YENEEA. Full variable domain (remainder filled in from reference TRBV11-3 and TRBJ2-2): EAGVVQSPRYKIIEKKQPVAFWCNPISGHNTLYWYLQNLGQGPELLIRYENEEAVDDSQLPKDRFSAERLKGVDSTLKIQPAELGDSAVYLCASSSGGTDRTGELFFGEGSRLTVL.

This clonotype was picked up a small number of times. The chain employs TRBV20-1 and TRBJ1-1; D not resolved. Trimming pared 6 bases from V and 0 bases from J, leaving 14 bases between. Per the germline V gene, CDR1 is DFQATT and CDR2 is SNEGSKA (reference sequence). This CDR3 has 14 amino acids. The CDR3 protein is CSATPPYMNTEAFF. The DNA for the CDR3 is TGCAGTGCCACTCCACCGTATATGAACACTGAAGCTTTCTTT.

Regarding this clonotype: A much larger clone lies one base from this, so it may be a read error. The chain employs TRBV4-1 and TRBJ1-6, with 10 bases that match TRBD1. The CDR3 extends over 16 amino acids. The V gene's germline CDR1 is MGHRA and CDR2 YSYEKL. Here the CDR3 DNA reads TGCGCCAGCAGCCAACCGACAGGGGGCCGGGGATCACCCCTCAACTTT. The encoded protein is CASSQPTGGRGSPLNF.

This clonotype was seen ten or more times. The chain recombines TRBV27 with TRBJ2-7; maybe TRBD1 (5 bases). The CDR3 sequence is 17 residues long. The ends were cut back, 5 bases at V and 0 bases at J, with 20 bases in the middle. CDR1 and CDR2 from the germline V gene are MNHEY and SMNVEV (reference sequence). The CDR3 DNA sequence: TGTGCCAGCAGTAGGGAAATGGGGCCATCCGACTCCTACGAGCAGTACTTC. It codes for CASSREMGPSDSYEQYF.

This clonotype was found many times. CDR3 sequence (DNA): TGTGCCAGCAGCCCCCGTGGGAAAAGGGAGTATTTT. Its protein is CASSPRGKREYF. This chain joins TRBV7-2 and TRBJ2-3; D gene unclear. V lost 5 bases and J 13 bases, leaving 16 bases between the germline ends. Germline assignment: CDR1 SGHTA and CDR2 FQGNSA. The CDR3 spans 12 residues.

This clonotype was recorded once. The chain is built from TRBV5-4 and TRBJ2-5; D is unresolved. Trimming pared 2 bases from V and 2 bases from J, leaving 10 bases between. The germline gives CDR1 SGHNT, CDR2 YYREEE (reference sequence). The length of the CDR3 is 14 residues. CDR3 amino acids: CASSFSRGQETQYF. The CDR3 region has the DNA TGTGCCAGCAGCTTTAGCCGCGGACAAGAGACCCAGTACTTC.

This clonotype was seen ten or more times. V gene TRBV7-8 combines with J gene TRBJ2-7; D is uncertain. V was cut by 2 bases and J by 6 bases, with 11 bases left in between. The CDR3 length is 13 residues. Per the germline V gene, CDR1 is SGHVS and CDR2 is FQNEAQ. CDR3: CASSLLDDGEQYF. CDR3 coding DNA: TGTGCCAGCAGCTTACTGGATGATGGCGAGCAGTACTTC.

In its sample, this clonotype was seen many times. The rearrangement links TRBV4-1 to TRBJ2-5; TRBD1 is a possible D gene (6 bases). CDR1 is MGHRA, CDR2 YSYEKL, per germline. Trimming removed 1 base at V and 2 bases at J, with 8 bases between. The length of the CDR3 is 14 residues. CDR3 DNA: TGCGCCAGCAGCCAAGGGGACATTCAAGAGACCCAGTACTTC. It translates to CASSQGDIQETQYF.

This clonotype was counted ten times or more. V and J are TRBV7-3 and TRBJ2-2; possibly TRBD2 for D (5 bases). Germline loops: CDR1 SGHTA, CDR2 FQGTGA. The CDR3 has 13 amino acids. V lost 6 bases and J lost 7, with 12 bases in between. The CDR3 region has the DNA TGTGCCAGCAGACGAGAGGGAAACGGGGAGCTGTTTTTT. Protein sequence: CASRREGNGELFF. Combining the CDR3 with reference TRBV7-3 and TRBJ2-2 gives the whole variable domain GAGVSQTPSNKVTEKGKYVELRCDPISGHTALYWYRQSLGQGPEFLIYFQGTGAADDSGLPNDRFFAVRPEGSVSTLKIQRTERGDSAVYLCASRREGNGELFFGEGSRLTVL.

This clonotype was counted many times. The rearrangement uses TRBV7-9 and TRBJ1-1, with a possible D match to TRBD1 (6 bases). V was cut by 6 bases and J by 11 bases, with 19 bases left in between. In germline, CDR1 is SEHNR, CDR2 FQNEAQ (reference sequence). The CDR3 contains 13 residues. The CDR3: CASSPAVGGNAFF. The CDR3 nucleotides are TGTGCCAGCAGTCCCGCGGTAGGGGGAAATGCTTTCTTT.

Many counts were recorded for this clonotype. The rearrangement links TRBV18 to TRBJ2-7; 8 bases fit TRBD1. Germline CDR1 reads KGHSH; CDR2 reads LQKENI. The ends lost 4 bases at V and 3 bases at J; junction bases unmatched: 2. This CDR3 region has 13 residues. The CDR3 protein is CASSRGQDYEQYF. Here the CDR3 DNA reads TGTGCCAGCTCACGGGGACAGGACTACGAGCAGTACTTC.

This clonotype was observed many times. V gene TRBV9 combines with J gene TRBJ2-1; maybe TRBD1 (5 bases). The V end lost 5 bases, the J end lost 8 bases, and 8 bases lay between the germline ends. CDR1 is SGDLS, CDR2 YYNGEE, per germline. The CDR3 is 11 residues long. CDR3 sequence reads: CASSRGYEQFF. For the CDR3, the DNA is TGTGCCAGCAGTAGGGGCTATGAGCAGTTCTTC.

This clonotype was detected many times. V usage is TRBV6-1 and J usage is TRBJ2-7, with 7 bases lining up with TRBD1. The germline gives CDR1 MNHNS, CDR2 SASEGT. Losses at the gene ends were 4 bases for V and 6 bases for J; bases not matched to a gene: 6. The CDR3 loop spans 13 amino acids. CDR3 in DNA: TGTGCCAGCAGTGCATACAGGGGCGGCGAGCAGTACTTC. This encodes CASSAYRGGEQYF.

This clonotype has ten or more counts. In nucleotides, the CDR3 is TGCAGTGCTAAGACATCCCAAGCTCAGCCCCAGCATTTT. It yields the protein CSAKTSQAQPQHF. V usage is TRBV20-1 and J usage is TRBJ1-5, with no clear D. The CDR3 totals 13 residues. Germline CDR1 and CDR2: DFQATT and SNEGSKA (reference sequence). V gave up 4 bases and J gave up 6 bases, with 13 bases separating them.

The rearrangement uses TRBV7-3 and TRBJ2-5, with D hard to call. The CDR3 has 14 amino acids. V lost 2 bases and J 5 bases, leaving 12 bases between the germline ends. In germline, CDR1 is SGHTA, CDR2 FQGTGA. The CDR3 region has the DNA TGTGCCAGCAGCTTATCCGGCGGCCGGGAGACCCAGTACTTC. Residues: CASSLSGGRETQYF. The whole variable domain, filled in from reference TRBV7-3 and TRBJ2-5, reads GAGVSQTPSNKVTEKGKYVELRCDPISGHTALYWYRQSLGQGPEFLIYFQGTGAADDSGLPNDRFFAVRPEGSVSTLKIQRTERGDSAVYLCASSLSGGRETQYFGPGTRLLVL.

The chain joins TRBV7-2 to TRBJ1-2; maybe TRBD1 (5 bases). Germline V lookup: CDR1 SGHTA, CDR2 FQGNSA. V lost 2 bases and J lost 4, with 8 bases in between. This CDR3 spans 13 amino acids. The CDR3 loop is CASSLPGRYGYTF. CDR3 in DNA: TGTGCCAGCAGCTTACCAGGGCGCTATGGCTACACCTTC.

This clonotype showed up many times. V and J are TRBV4-2 and TRBJ2-1, with 8 positions matching TRBD2. The V gene end was trimmed by 8 bases and the J gene end by 7 bases; junction bases not matched to a gene: 10. Germline loops: CDR1 LGHNA, CDR2 YNFKEQ. The CDR3 totals 14 residues. CDR3 in DNA: TGTGCCAGCTGCGAGACTAGCGCTTTAAATGAGCAGTTCTTC. This codes for CASCETSALNEQFF.

This clonotype was picked up many times. The V gene is TRBV7-9, the J gene TRBJ1-5; D is uncertain. The germline CDR1 and CDR2 sequences are SEHNR and FQNEAQ (reference sequence). Trimming left V 2 bases short and J 5 bases short, with 7 bases between. This CDR3 is built from 13 residues. CDR3 residues: CASSLLADQPQHF. The CDR3 coding sequence is TGTGCCAGCAGCTTATTGGCAGATCAGCCCCAGCATTTT.

In this sample, this clonotype turned up many times. The chain recombines TRBV7-8 with TRBJ2-5; either TRBD1 or TRBD2 may fit D (5 bases each). V was cut by 0 bases and J by 5 bases, with 10 bases left in between. CDR1 SGHVS and CDR2 FQNEAQ come from the germline V gene. This CDR3 region has 14 residues. CDR3 nucleotides: TGTGCCAGCAGCTTAGCGAGGGGCGGGGAGACCCAGTACTTC. Translated, it gives CASSLARGGETQYF. The full variable domain, in which reference TRBV7-8 and TRBJ2-5 provide the parts outside the CDR3, is GAGVSQSPRYKVAKRGQDVALRCDPISGHVSLFWYQQALGQGPEFLTYFQNEAQLDKSGLPSDRFFAERPEGSVSTLKIQRTQQEDSAVYLCASSLARGGETQYFGPGTRLLVL.

This clonotype has at least ten counts. CDR3 DNA sequence: TGCGCCAGCAGCTCGGCCCGGGACAGCAAGCAAGAGACCCAGTACTTC. This gives the protein CASSSARDSKQETQYF. The rearrangement uses TRBV5-1 and TRBJ2-5; TRBD1 aligns across 7 bases. CDR1 is SGHRS, CDR2 YFSETQ, per germline. The CDR3 runs to 16 residues. Trimming removed 3 bases from V and 2 bases from J; junction bases left unmatched: 10.

This clonotype was found many times. CDR3 residues: CASSSVPTSYYETQYF. The CDR3 nucleotides are TGTGCCAGCAGCTCAGTGCCGACTAGTTATTACGAGACCCAGTACTTC. The genes are TRBV9 and TRBJ2-5, with a possible D match to TRBD2 (6 bases). Deletions cut 4 bases from V and 5 bases from J, with 21 bases between. The germline CDR1 and CDR2 sequences are SGDLS and YYNGEE. This CDR3 contains 16 residues.

This clonotype was counted between two and nine times. The genes are TRBV11-2 and TRBJ1-3; unclear D gene. V was clipped by 2 bases and J by 0 bases, with 5 bases between them. The CDR3 covers 14 residues. CDR1 is SGHAT and CDR2 is FQNNGV in the germline V gene. DNA of the CDR3: TGTGCCAGCAGCTTATCTCCCTCTGGAAACACCATATATTTT. This gives the protein CASSLSPSGNTIYF.

This clonotype was found many times. The CDR3 is CASSQDWGGGTYEQYF. For the CDR3, the DNA is TGTGCCAGCAGCCAAGATTGGGGCGGGGGGACCTACGAGCAGTACTTC. The gene calls are TRBV4-2 and TRBJ2-7; 8 bases map to TRBD2. V trimming: 0 bases; J trimming: 2 bases; junction bases outside the gene matches: 6. Germline CDR1 LGHNA, CDR2 YNFKEQ. This CDR3 contains 16 residues.

This clonotype was detected many times. V is TRBV12-3 or TRBV12-4 and J is TRBJ1-1; D unresolved. The V and J ends lost 4 bases and 4 bases respectively, with 10 bases between them. The CDR3 runs 13 residues. This chain's CDR3 is CASSSIAGTEAFF. CDR3 sequence (DNA): TGTGCCAGCAGTTCTATAGCAGGCACTGAAGCTTTCTTT.

This clonotype showed up many times. This chain links TRBV9 with TRBJ2-3; D not certain. Trimming pared 0 bases from V and 1 base from J, leaving 12 bases between. CDR3 length: 16 amino acids. Per the germline V gene, CDR1 is SGDLS and CDR2 is YYNGEE. CDR3 region: CASSVGVVWGTDTQYF. In DNA form, the CDR3 reads TGTGCCAGCAGCGTAGGGGTCGTCTGGGGCACAGATACGCAGTATTTT.

This clonotype was counted many times. The rearrangement uses TRBV5-1 and TRBJ2-2; possible D gene TRBD1, 6 bases. CDR1 and CDR2 from the germline V gene are SGHRS and YFSETQ. Between the trimmed V and J ends, which lost 7 bases and 1 base, there was a span of 14 bases. The CDR3 sequence is 15 residues long. The CDR3 coding sequence is TGCGCCAGCCGGAAGGGGGACCAGAACACCGGGGAGCTGTTTTTT. It encodes CASRKGDQNTGELFF.

This clonotype occurred a few times. The chain carries TRBV20-1 and TRBJ1-1, with no clear D. This CDR3 region has 15 residues. V dropped 0 bases and J dropped 0 bases, with 11 bases sitting between them. Per germline, CDR1 DFQATT and CDR2 SNEGSKA (reference sequence). CDR3 sequence: CSARDVRKLNTEAFF. The CDR3 DNA sequence: TGCAGTGCTAGAGATGTAAGGAAACTGAACACTGAAGCTTTCTTT.

This clonotype was detected many times. The genes are TRBV15 and TRBJ1-2, with D hard to call. CDR3 length equals 13 residues. CDR1 and CDR2 (germline): LNHNV, YYDKDF (reference sequence). V was trimmed by 1 base and J by 8 bases, leaving 11 bases between them. CDR3 sequence: CATSRGGTRGYTF. As DNA, the CDR3 is TGTGCCACCAGCAGAGGAGGTACGCGCGGCTACACCTTC.

The V and J genes are TRBV28 and TRBJ2-5; TRBD1 matches 10 bases. CDR1 and CDR2 (germline): MDHEN, SYDVKM. This CDR3 has 16 amino acids. With 6 bases clipped from V and 5 bases from J, the junction kept 12 bases outside the gene matches. CDR3 residues: CASSRPHGTGAETQYF. CDR3 DNA: TGTGCCAGCAGCCGGCCTCATGGGACAGGGGCCGAGACCCAGTACTTC.

Many counts were recorded for this clonotype. This chain uses TRBV2 with TRBJ2-5; 7 bases match TRBD2. Germline V gene lookup returns CDR1 SNHLY and CDR2 FYNNEI. The CDR3 is 13 amino acids. V gave up 8 bases and J gave up 5 bases; unmatched junction bases: 8. The CDR3 coding sequence is TGTGCCAGCCTCGGCGGGGGTCCGGAGACCCAGTACTTC. It codes for CASLGGGPETQYF.